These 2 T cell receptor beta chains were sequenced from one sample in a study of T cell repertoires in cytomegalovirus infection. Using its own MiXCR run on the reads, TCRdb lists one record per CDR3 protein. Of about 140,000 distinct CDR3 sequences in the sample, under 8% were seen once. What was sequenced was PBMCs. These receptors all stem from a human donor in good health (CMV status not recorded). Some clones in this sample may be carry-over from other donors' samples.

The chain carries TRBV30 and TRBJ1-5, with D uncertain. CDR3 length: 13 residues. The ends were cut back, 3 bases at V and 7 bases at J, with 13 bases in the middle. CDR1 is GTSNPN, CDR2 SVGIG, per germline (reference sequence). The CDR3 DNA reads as TGTGCCTGGAGCCTAAGTCTAGGACAGCCCCAGCATTTT. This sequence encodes CAWSLSLGQPQHF.

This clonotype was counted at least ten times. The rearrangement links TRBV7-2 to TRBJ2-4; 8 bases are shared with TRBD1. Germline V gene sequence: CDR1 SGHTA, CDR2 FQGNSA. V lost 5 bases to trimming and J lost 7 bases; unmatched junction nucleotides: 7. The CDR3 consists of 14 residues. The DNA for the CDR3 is TGTGCCAGCAGCCCCCGGGACAGGTTCAACATTCAGTACTTC. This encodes CASSPRDRFNIQYF.